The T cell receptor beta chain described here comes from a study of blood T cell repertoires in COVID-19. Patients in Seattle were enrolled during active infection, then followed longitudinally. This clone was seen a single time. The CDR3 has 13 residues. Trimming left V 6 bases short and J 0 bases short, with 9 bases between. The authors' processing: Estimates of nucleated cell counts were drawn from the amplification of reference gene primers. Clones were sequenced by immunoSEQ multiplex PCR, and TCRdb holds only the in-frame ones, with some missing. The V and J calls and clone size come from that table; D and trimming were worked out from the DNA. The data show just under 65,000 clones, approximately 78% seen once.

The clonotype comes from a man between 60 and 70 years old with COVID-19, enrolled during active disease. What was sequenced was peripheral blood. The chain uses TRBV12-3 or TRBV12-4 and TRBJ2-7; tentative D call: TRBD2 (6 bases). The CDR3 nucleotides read TGTGCCAGCAGCCAAGCGGGCTCCTACGAGCAGTACTTC. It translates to CASSQAGSYEQYF.